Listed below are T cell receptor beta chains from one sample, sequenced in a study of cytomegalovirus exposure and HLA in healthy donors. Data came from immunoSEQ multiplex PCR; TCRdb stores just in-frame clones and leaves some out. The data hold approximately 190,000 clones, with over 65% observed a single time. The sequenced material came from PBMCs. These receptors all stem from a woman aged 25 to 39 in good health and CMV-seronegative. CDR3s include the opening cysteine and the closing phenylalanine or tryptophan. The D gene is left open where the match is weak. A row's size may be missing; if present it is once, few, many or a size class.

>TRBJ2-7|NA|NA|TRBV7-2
TGTGCCAGCAGCTTAATCGGGAGTCGGTACGAGCAGTACTTC
CASSLIGSRYEQYF
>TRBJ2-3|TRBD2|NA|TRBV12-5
TGTGCTAGTGGCGGGGGGGGGTCTCCGCAGTATTTT
CASGGGGSPQYF
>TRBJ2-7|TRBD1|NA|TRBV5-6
TGTGCCAGCAGCGCGGACAGGGGCTACGAGCAGTACTTC
CASSADRGYEQYF
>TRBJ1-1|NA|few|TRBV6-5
TGTGCCAGCAGTTACTCTCGGGGAACTGAAGCTTTCTTT
CASSYSRGTEAFF
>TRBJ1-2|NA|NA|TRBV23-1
TGCGCCAGCAGCCCTGGGGAGGGTAACTATGGCTACACCTTC
CASSPGEGNYGYTF
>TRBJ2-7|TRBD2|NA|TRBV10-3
TGTGCCATCGACCTATTGTCCGGGGGGGGGTACGAGCAGTACTTC
CAIDLLSGGGYEQYF
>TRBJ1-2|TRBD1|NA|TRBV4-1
TGCGCCAGCAGCCAAGCCCGGGACAGAATTAACTATGGCTACACCTTC
CASSQARDRINYGYTF
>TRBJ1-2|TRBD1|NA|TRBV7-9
TGTTCCAGCAGCAGCCCCCGGGACAGGGAAACGCGGGGCTACACCTTC
CSSSSPRDRETRGYTF
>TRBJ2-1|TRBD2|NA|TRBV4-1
TGCGCCAGCAAACCGGGACTAGCCCAAGGTGGGACCTACAATGAGCAGTTCTTC
CASKPGLAQGGTYNEQFF
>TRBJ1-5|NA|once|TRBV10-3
TGTGCCATCAGTGAGTCGACTCTGGGTAGCAATCAGCCCCAGCATTTT
CAISESTLGSNQPQHF
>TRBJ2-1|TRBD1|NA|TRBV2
TGTGCCAGCAGTTTCGGACAGGGGGAAACACTAAGAATTTACAATGAGCAGTTCTTC
CASSFGQGETLRIYNEQFF
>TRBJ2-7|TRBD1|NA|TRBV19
TGTGCCAGTAGTCCCGGGACAGGGTTCCACGAGCAGTACTTC
CASSPGTGFHEQYF
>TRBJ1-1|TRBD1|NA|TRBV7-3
TGTGCCAGCAGCTTAACCTCGCAGGGGGCAAACACTGAAGCTTTCTTT
CASSLTSQGANTEAFF
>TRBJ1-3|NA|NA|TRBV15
TGTGCCACCAGGGACACCGGCGGAAACACCATATATTTT
CATRDTGGNTIYF
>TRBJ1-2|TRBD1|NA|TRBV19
TGTGCCAGTAGTATTGGCAGGGGGTATCACCAAAACTATGGCTACACCTTC
CASSIGRGYHQNYGYTF
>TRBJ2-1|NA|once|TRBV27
TGTGCCAGCAGTTTTAGACTTGAGAATGAGCAGTTCTTC
CASSFRLENEQFF
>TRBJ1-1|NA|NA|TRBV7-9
TGTGCCAGCAGCTTTGAGAGAGGAATGAACACTGAAGCTTTCTTT
CASSFERGMNTEAFF
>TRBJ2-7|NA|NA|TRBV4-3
TGCGCCAGCAGCCAAGATTGGAATAGCGGAGCCTACGAGCAGTACTTC
CASSQDWNSGAYEQYF
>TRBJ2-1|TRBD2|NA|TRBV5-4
TGTGCCAGCAGCACCTCTAGCGGATACAATGAGCAGTTCTTC
CASSTSSGYNEQFF
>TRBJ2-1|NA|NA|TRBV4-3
TGCGCCAGCAGCCAAGCCCCGGGACTGGTCTACAATGAGCAGTTCTTC
CASSQAPGLVYNEQFF
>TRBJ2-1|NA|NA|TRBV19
TGTGCCAGTACCCCCGGTCCCACTAACAATGAGCAGTTCTTC
CASTPGPTNNEQFF
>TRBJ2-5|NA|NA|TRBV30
TGTGCCTGGGTCCGCTGGGCTAGCGCTAACCAAGAGACCCAGTACTTC
CAWVRWASANQETQYF
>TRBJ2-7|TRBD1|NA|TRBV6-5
TGTGCCAGCAGTTACACCTGGACAGGAGAGGAGCAGTACTTC
CASSYTWTGEEQYF
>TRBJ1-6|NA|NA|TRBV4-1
TGCGCCAGCAGCCAAGATCGTGGAGGGGAGTCACCCCTCCACTTT
CASSQDRGGESPLHF
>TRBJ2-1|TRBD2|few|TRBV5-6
TGTGCCAGCAGCTGGGGACAGCGGGGGGGGTCCTACAATGAGCAGTTCTTC
CASSWGQRGGSYNEQFF
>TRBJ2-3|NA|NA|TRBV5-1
TGCGCCAGCAGCTTGGTTCAGGACACAGATACGCAGTATTTT
CASSLVQDTDTQYF
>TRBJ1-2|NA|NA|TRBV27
TGTGCCAGCAGTTTTAGACAGAACTATGGCTACACCTTC
CASSFRQNYGYTF
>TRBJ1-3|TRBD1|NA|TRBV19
TGTGCCAGTAGTGAGGGCAGGGGGGAATTCTTCGGAAACACCATATATTTT
CASSEGRGEFFGNTIYF
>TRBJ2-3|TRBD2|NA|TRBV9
TGTGCCAGCAGCGTAGGAGCGGGGGACAGCACAGATACGCAGTATTTT
CASSVGAGDSTDTQYF
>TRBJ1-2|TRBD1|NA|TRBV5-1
TGCGCCAGCAGCCGGGAACCGACAGGGCATTTGATGATGTCCTTCTTC
CASSREPTGHLMMSFF
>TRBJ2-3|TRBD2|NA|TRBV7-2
TGTGCCAGCAGCAACCAACCGGGACTAGCGAGCACAGATACGCAGTATTTT
CASSNQPGLASTDTQYF
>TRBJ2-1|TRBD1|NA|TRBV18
TGTGCCAGCTCACCCCGGAGGACAGGAGCAGACAATGAGCAGTTCTTC
CASSPRRTGADNEQFF
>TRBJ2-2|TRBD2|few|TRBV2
TGTGCCAGCAGTGATCCCTTGGCGGGAGGGTCATTGCGGACCGGGGAGCTGTTTTTT
CASSDPLAGGSLRTGELFF
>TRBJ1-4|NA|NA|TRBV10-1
TGCGCCAGCATAAGGGGAGGGCGGGAAAAACTGTTTTTT
CASIRGGREKLFF
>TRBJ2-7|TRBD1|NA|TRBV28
TGTGCCAGCAAACAAACCCGGGACAGCACCTACGAGCAGTACTTC
CASKQTRDSTYEQYF
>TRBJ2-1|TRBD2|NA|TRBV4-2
TGTGCCAGCAGCCAAGATCGATCTAGCGGCTTCGTGGCTGAGCAGTTCTTC
CASSQDRSSGFVAEQFF
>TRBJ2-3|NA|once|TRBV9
TGTGCCAGCAGCGTAGCAAGCTCGTACACAGATACGCAGTATTTT
CASSVASSYTDTQYF